The present TCR beta chain was sequenced within a study of blood T cells in healthy people across ages. Study-wide results and caveats: It was not known whether donors were CMV positive (a possible confounder of expanded clonotype changes).

The germline gives CDR1 SGHDN, CDR2 FVKESK. The CDR3 sequence is 14 residues long. About this clonotype: Its specificity is unknown.

A sample-barcoded 5' primer and a J-beta primer mix were used in a second PCR of about 7 to 11 cycles. TCRdb called the 5' RACE reads again in MiXCR, with one record for every CDR3 protein. The sample records nearly 1 million distinct CDR3 sequences, roughly half being singletons. The rearrangement links TRBV14 to TRBJ2-5; 8 nucleotides match TRBD1. The DNA end favors TRBJ2-7, so the J call may be wrong. The receptor's source is a woman aged 55 to 70 in good health. The sample consisted of blood. The CDR3 sequence: CASSPWTGIREQYF. CDR3 coding DNA: TGTGCCAGCAGCCCCTGGACAGGGATCCGCGAGCAGTACTTC.